Below, 4 T cell receptor beta chains from the same sample are listed, as sequenced in a study of blood T cell repertoires in COVID-19. The repertoire was sequenced with immunoSEQ multiplex PCR; TCRdb's copy has only in-frame clones and lacks some. The table records about 49,000 clones, approximately 91% of them present only once. The sequenced sample consisted of peripheral blood. The receptors were sampled from a human donor in a cohort sampled during active COVID-19.

A few counts support this clone. The CDR3 coding sequence is TGTGCCAGCAGCTTGGTCGGGGTCATGAACACTGAAGCTTTCTTT. It is translated as CASSLVGVMNTEAFF. This chain uses TRBV5-6 with TRBJ1-1, with D unresolved. The CDR3 has 15 amino acids. Trimming removed 0 bases from V and 0 bases from J, with 9 bases in between. CDR1 and CDR2 from the germline V gene are SGHDT and YYEEEE.

The V call is TRBV5-4, the J call TRBJ2-5; D might be TRBD2 (6 bases). Germline CDR1 reads SGHNT; CDR2 reads YYREEE (reference sequence). The CDR3 is 14 residues long. V was shortened by 2 bases and J by 9 bases, with 17 bases between the two germline ends. The DNA of the CDR3 is TGTGCCAGCAGCTTATACGGAGGGGCCCCGGCCCAGTACTTC. It is translated as CASSLYGGAPAQYF.

This rearrangement joins TRBV5-4 to TRBJ2-1; D unresolved. The ends were cut back, 3 bases at V and 6 bases at J, with 19 bases in the middle. Germline assignment: CDR1 SGHNT and CDR2 YYREEE (reference sequence). CDR3 length equals 16 residues. CDR3 amino acids: CASSSLGVISANEQFF. The CDR3 bases are TGTGCCAGCAGCTCCCTCGGTGTAATCAGCGCCAATGAGCAGTTCTTC.

The CDR3 coding sequence is TGTGCCAGCAGCCGGTCCAGTACTGGGGCCAACGTCCTGACTTTC. This translates into CASSRSSTGANVLTF. The rearrangement joins TRBV4-2 to TRBJ2-6, with D uncertain. Trimming took 4 bases from V and 2 from J, leaving 9 bases between them. Per germline, CDR1 LGHNA and CDR2 YNFKEQ. The CDR3 is 15 residues long.